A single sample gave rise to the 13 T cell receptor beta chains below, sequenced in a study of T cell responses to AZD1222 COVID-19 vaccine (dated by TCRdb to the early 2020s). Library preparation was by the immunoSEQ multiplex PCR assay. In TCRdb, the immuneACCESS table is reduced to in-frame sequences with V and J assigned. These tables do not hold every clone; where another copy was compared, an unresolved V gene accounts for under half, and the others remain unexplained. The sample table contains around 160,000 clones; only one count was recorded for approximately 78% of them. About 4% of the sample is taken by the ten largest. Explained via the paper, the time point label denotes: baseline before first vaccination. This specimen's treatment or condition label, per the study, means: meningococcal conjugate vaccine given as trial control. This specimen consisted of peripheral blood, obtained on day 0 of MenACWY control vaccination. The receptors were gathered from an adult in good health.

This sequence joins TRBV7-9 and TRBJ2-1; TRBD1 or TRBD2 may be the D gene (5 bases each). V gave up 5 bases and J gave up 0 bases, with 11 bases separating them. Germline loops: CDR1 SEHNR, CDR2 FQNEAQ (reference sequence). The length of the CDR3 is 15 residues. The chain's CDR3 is CASSPGRSSYNEQFF. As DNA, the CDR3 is TGTGCCAGCAGCCCGGGACGAAGCTCCTACAATGAGCAGTTCTTC.

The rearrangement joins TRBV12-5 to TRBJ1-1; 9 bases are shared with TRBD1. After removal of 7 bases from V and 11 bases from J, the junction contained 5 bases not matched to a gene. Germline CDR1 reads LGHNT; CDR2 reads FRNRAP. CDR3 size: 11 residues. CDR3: CASEEGTGAFF. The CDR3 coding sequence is TGTGCTAGTGAAGAGGGGACAGGGGCTTTCTTT.

The CDR3 region is CASSLKRGTGELFF. The CDR3 DNA is TGTGCCAGCAGCTTAAAGCGGGGCACCGGGGAGCTGTTTTTT. This chain connects TRBV7-3 to TRBJ2-2; 7 bases agree with TRBD2. V dropped 1 base and J dropped 4; count of bases not matched to a gene: 0. From germline, CDR1 is SGHTA and CDR2 FQGTGA. The CDR3 spans 14 residues.

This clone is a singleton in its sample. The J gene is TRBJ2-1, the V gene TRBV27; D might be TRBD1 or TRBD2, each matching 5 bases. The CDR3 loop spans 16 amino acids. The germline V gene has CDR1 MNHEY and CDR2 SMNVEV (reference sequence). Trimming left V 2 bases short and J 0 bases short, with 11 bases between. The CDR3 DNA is TGTGCCAGCAGTTTAAGGGGCACTAGCTCCTACAATGAGCAGTTCTTC. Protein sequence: CASSLRGTSSYNEQFF.

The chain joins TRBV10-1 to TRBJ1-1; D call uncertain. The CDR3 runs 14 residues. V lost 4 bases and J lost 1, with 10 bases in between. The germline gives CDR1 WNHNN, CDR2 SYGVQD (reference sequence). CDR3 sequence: CASSGGTWNTEAFF. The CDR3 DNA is TGCGCCAGCAGTGGTGGAACATGGAACACTGAAGCTTTCTTT.

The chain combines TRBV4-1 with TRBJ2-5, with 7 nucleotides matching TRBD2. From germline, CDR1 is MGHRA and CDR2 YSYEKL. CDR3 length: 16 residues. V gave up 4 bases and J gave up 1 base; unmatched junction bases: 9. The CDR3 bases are TGCGCCAGCAGCCTCGTGCGCGGGAGCTTCCAAGAGACCCAGTACTTC. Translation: CASSLVRGSFQETQYF.

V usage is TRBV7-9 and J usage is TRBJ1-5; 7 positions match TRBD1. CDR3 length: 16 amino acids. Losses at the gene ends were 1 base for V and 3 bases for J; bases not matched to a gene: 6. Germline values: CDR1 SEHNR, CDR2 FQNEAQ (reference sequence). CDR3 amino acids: CASSLGAGGYNQPQHF. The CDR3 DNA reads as TGTGCCAGCAGCTTAGGGGCAGGGGGTTACAATCAGCCCCAGCATTTT.

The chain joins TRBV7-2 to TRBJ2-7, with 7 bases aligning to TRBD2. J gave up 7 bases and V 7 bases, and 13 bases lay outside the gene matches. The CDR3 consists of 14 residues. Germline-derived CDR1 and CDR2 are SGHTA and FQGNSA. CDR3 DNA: TGTGCCAGCACCGCGGGAGCCTCTCTCCGTGAGCAGTACTTC. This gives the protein CASTAGASLREQYF.

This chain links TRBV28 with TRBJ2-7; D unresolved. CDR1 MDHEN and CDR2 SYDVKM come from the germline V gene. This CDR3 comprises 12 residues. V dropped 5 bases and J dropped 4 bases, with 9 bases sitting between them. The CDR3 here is CASSRNRYEQYF. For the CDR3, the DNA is TGTGCCAGCAGTCGCAACCGGTACGAGCAGTACTTC.

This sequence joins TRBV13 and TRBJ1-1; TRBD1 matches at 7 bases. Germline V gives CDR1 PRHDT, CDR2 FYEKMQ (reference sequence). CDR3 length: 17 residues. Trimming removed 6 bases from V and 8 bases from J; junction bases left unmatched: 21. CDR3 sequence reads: CASSRDGEGARIAEAFF. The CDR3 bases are TGTGCCAGCAGTCGAGACGGGGAGGGGGCGCGAATCGCGGAAGCTTTCTTT.

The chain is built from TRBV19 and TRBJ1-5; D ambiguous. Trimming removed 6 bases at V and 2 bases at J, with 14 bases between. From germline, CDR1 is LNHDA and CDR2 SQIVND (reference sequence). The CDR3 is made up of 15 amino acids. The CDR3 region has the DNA TGTGCCAGTAGGCCTGGGGAAGGAGGCAATCAGCCCCAGCATTTT. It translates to CASRPGEGGNQPQHF.

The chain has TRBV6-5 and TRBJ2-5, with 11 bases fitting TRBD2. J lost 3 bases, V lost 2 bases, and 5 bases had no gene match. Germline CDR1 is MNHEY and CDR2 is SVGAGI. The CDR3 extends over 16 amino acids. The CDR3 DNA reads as TGTGCCAGCAGTTACAGCGGGACTAGCGGTAAAGAGACCCAGTACTTC. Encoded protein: CASSYSGTSGKETQYF.

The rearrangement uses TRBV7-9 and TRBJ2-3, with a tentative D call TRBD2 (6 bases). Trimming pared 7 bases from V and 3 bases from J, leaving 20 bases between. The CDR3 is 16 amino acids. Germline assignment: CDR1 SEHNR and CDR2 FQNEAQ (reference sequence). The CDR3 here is CASITEEGSLTDTQYF. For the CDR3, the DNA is TGTGCCAGCATCACGGAGGAGGGAAGTTTGACAGATACGCAGTATTTT.